Included here is one T cell receptor beta chain sequence, with context. This clonotype was seen many times. No cognate antigen has been identified for it. No base qualities exist here, and no much larger clone lies one base off it. Every donor was a healthy Caucasian. The researchers also sequenced three unrelated adults who were not twins: a male aged 18 to 29, a male aged 50 to 60, and a female aged 50 to 60. Miltenyi CD45RO+ enrichment and human naive T-cell isolation kits were used to isolate memory (CD45RO+) and naive T cells from PBMC. This specimen comes from a study of identical twins (dated by TCRdb to between 2015 and 2016). With regard to the full study: The study deep-sequenced TCR alpha and beta repertoires from monozygotic twins, unrelated adults of various ages and cord blood to test whether fetal clonotypes persist. Replicate twin experiments were performed at different times using different library preparation protocols to rule out contamination. What the study reported, not specific to this receptor: Invariant T cells such as MAIT and iNKT could partly confound zero-insertion analyses, though diverse VJ usage argued against this for most clonotypes. Out-of-frame TCR alpha sequences shared between twins showed an excess of low generation-probability sequences compared with coincidental sharing between unrelated individuals. Conclusions relied on cross-sectional statistical analysis, since the same donors could not be followed over many years. In monozygotic twins, recombination models systematically underestimated out-of-frame TCR alpha sharing, but the models matched the sharing seen between unrelated individuals. In beta out-of-frame sequences, excess twin sharing was weaker, because having fewer shared sequences lowered the signal-to-noise ratio. Abundant cord blood beta clonotypes carried fewer insertions; young adult naive repertoires showed a weaker similar trend, while memory repertoires showed none.

The CDR3, from cysteine to phenylalanine, totals 17 residues. CDR3 DNA only is kept here, 51 bases in frame from base 1. Per the germline V gene, SGHRS is the CDR1 and YFSETQ is the CDR2. The germline ends are 22 bases apart after V is trimmed by 0 bases and J by 6 bases. The method was 5' RACE. Sequencer: Illumina HiSeq 2000. Template switching added a universal primer binding site, and the final cDNA carried a unique molecular identifier that allowed TCR cDNA molecules to be counted accurately. First-strand cDNA for TCR alpha and beta chains was synthesized from specific primers in the conserved constant-segment region. To control for contamination, each cDNA library was double barcoded with a SMART-Mk sample barcode plus Illumina barcodes. Two successive PCR steps introduced TruSeq adapter sequences along with Illumina sample barcodes. The Illumina HiSeq platform was used with custom primers to sequence TCR alpha and beta cDNA libraries. On the authors' methods: MiGEC was used to process raw reads and extract unique molecular identifiers, and MiXCR was used to find CDR3 positions. Recombination models were inferred per individual with the repgenHMM and IGoR tools using an EM algorithm. The tcR package in R was used for shared clonotype analysis, with sharing normalized by the product of cloneset sizes. To study raw recombination free of thymic and clonal selection effects, out-of-frame nonproductive sequences were analyzed. Using fastp at Q25 and MiXCR, TCRdb reprocessed the public reads and kept productive beta chains. Each entry is one CDR3 protein sequence, shown with its most common DNA and genes. Here the V and J calls rest on TCRdb's processing, not on the authors' analysis. In all, the sample holds 420,000 or so distinct CDR3 sequences, and roughly 18% of those were seen once. Around 12% of the sample comes from the top ten.

Source material: naive T cells sorted from blood. The label giving this sample's cell subset or site can be read as: cells isolated with a human naive T-cell isolation kit. The receptor comes from a man aged 50 to 59 in good health. This chain is built from TRBV5-1 and TRBJ2-7, with a tentative D gene TRBD2 over 5 matching bases. The CDR3 amino acid sequence is: CASSLGPAARSSGEQYF. The nucleotide sequence is TGCGCCAGCAGCTTGGGTCCAGCGGCGAGGTCGTCTGGCGAGCAGTACTTC.